Presented here are 9 T cell receptor beta chains from one specimen sequenced in a study of blood T cell repertoires in COVID-19. Repertoires were generated with immunoSEQ multiplex PCR, while TCRdb's copy carries only in-frame clones and drops some. The sample shows 110,000 to 150,000 clones, about 80% of them seen only once. Sequenced: peripheral blood. The receptors originated from a human donor in a cohort sampled during active COVID-19.

This chain connects TRBV5-1 to TRBJ2-7, with 13 bases matching TRBD2. CDR3 size: 15 residues. Trimming cost V 4 bases and J 7 bases; bases outside gene matches: 8. The germline V gene encodes CDR1 SGHRS and CDR2 YFSETQ. CDR3 bases: TGCGCCAGCAGCCCAGCGACTAGCGGGGGGCCAGAGCAGTACTTC. As protein: CASSPATSGGPEQYF. Supplemented by reference TRBV5-1 and TRBJ2-7, the full variable domain reads KAGVTQTPRYLIKTRGQQVTLSCSPISGHRSVSWYQQTPGQGLQFLFEYFSETQRNKGNFPGRFSGRQFSNSRSEMNVSTLELGDSALYLCASSPATSGGPEQYFGPGTRLTVT.

The CDR3 DNA sequence: TGCGCCAGCAGCTTAGGGGGGGCGCGGAATCAGCCCCAGCATTTT. Translating gives CASSLGGARNQPQHF. The chain uses TRBV5-1 and TRBJ1-5; a possible D gene is TRBD1 (6 bases). Germline V CDR1 and CDR2: SGHRS, YFSETQ. The CDR3 loop spans 15 amino acids. Trimming stripped 2 bases from V and 4 bases from J, with 13 bases between.

The chain combines TRBV27 with TRBJ1-2; 7 nucleotides line up with TRBD1. Losses at the gene ends were 2 bases for V and 5 bases for J; bases not matched to a gene: 8. Germline V lookup: CDR1 MNHEY, CDR2 SMNVEV (reference sequence). This CDR3 spans 15 amino acids. Here the CDR3 DNA reads TGTGCCAGCAGTTTAGGTAGGGGGCAGGAATATGGCTACACCTTC. It is translated as CASSLGRGQEYGYTF.

J is TRBJ2-2 and V is TRBV28; 8 nucleotides match TRBD2. Germline V CDR1 and CDR2: MDHEN, SYDVKM. V shed 3 bases and J 5 bases; nucleotides not matched to a gene: 8. CDR3 length equals 16 residues. CDR3 protein: CASSFLGVAGTGELFF. DNA for the CDR3: TGTGCCAGCAGTTTCCTCGGGGTAGCGGGGACCGGGGAGCTGTTTTTT.

The V and J genes are TRBV18 and TRBJ1-1; no definite D call. The germline V gene has CDR1 KGHSH and CDR2 LQKENI. The germline V and J ends were trimmed by 6 bases and 4 bases, with 18 bases remaining between them. The CDR3 length is 15 residues. DNA for the CDR3: TGTGCCAGCTCCCCGCCACGGGCCGGAGGCACTGAAGCTTTCTTT. Its translation is CASSPPRAGGTEAFF.

As regards this clone: Mismatch with germline at one junction end may stem from a read error. J is TRBJ2-7 and V is TRBV5-1; 10 bases map to TRBD1. CDR3 length: 14 residues. The germline CDR1 and CDR2 sequences are SGHRS and YFSETQ. The DNA for the CDR3 is TGCGCCAGCACCTTGGGGACAGGGGATTCCGAGCAGTACTTC. As protein: CASTLGTGDSEQYF.

The chain links TRBV2 to TRBJ1-6, with TRBD1 as a possible D gene (6 bases). The CDR3 totals 15 residues. Germline-derived CDR1 and CDR2 are SNHLY and FYNNEI. Trimming left V 3 bases short and J 9 bases short, with 15 bases between. CDR3 in DNA: TGTGCCAGCAGTGAGAGACCCCAAGGGGGTTCACCCCTCCACTTT. It encodes CASSERPQGGSPLHF.

The chain carries TRBV6-5 and TRBJ1-1; TRBD1 might be the D (5 bases). The CDR3 is made up of 12 amino acids. Germline assignment: CDR1 MNHEY and CDR2 SVGAGI. The germline V and J ends were trimmed by 5 bases and 7 bases, with 11 bases remaining between them. Written as DNA, the CDR3 is TGTGCCAGCAGTAACCGACAGCTTGAAGCTTTCTTT. This gives the protein CASSNRQLEAFF.

The chain carries TRBV3-1 (or the pseudogene TRBV3-2) and TRBJ2-5; 8 nucleotides line up with TRBD1. This CDR3 contains 15 residues. The germline gives CDR1 LGHDT, CDR2 YNNKEL (reference sequence). Trimming removed 4 bases from V and 0 bases from J; junction bases left unmatched: 4. The CDR3 sequence: CASSPRDRYQETQYF. In DNA, the CDR3 is TGTGCCAGCAGCCCCCGGGACAGGTACCAAGAGACCCAGTACTTC.